This note documents a single T cell receptor (beta chain) sequence. TCR cDNA was made by 5'RACE template switching, adding a universal primer site and UMIs. TCRdb re-analysed the 5' RACE reads in MiXCR, keeping a single row per CDR3 protein. The repertoire consists of 360,000 or so distinct CDR3 sequences, with about 9.9% occurring once and the leading ten covering more than 15%. The V gene lost 2 bases and the J gene lost 5 bases, with 9 bases spanning the gap. Germline assignment: CDR1 SGHTA and CDR2 FQGNSA. This CDR3 contains 13 residues. This entry is derived from a study of T cells after yellow fever vaccination.

This chain connects TRBV7-2 to TRBJ2-5; D remains ambiguous. The receptor was isolated from a man aged 18 to 29 who received the YFV17D yellow fever vaccine. The sequenced sample was PBMCs, obtained on the day of the first yellow fever vaccination. The CDR3 sequence is CASSLRSAETQYF. CDR3 in DNA: TGTGCCAGCAGCTTACGATCCGCGGAGACCCAGTACTTC.